These 14 T cell receptor beta chains share one sample of origin, sequenced in a study of regulatory T cells in long-lasting Graves disease. This sample's time point: newly diagnosed GD, antithyroid drugs for less than 3 months. PBMCs were the source of the RNA used for TCR sequencing. Arm-PCR of CDR3 regions and iRepertoire HTBI primers were the basis on which TCR beta libraries were built. One entry per CDR3 protein results from TCRdb running MiXCR on the multiplex PCR reads. The sample yields more than 350,000 distinct CDR3 sequences, 15% seen once. These data also formed part of another study, on T cells in Graves' hyperthyroidism and ophthalmopathy.

The sample consisted of peripheral blood mononuclear cells (PBMCs), taken at new diagnosis, from a patient treated with antithyroid drugs. The source is a woman aged 25 to 39 with Graves disease.

The CDR3 protein is CASISQATASYNEQFF. The CDR3 coding sequence is TGTGCCAGCATCAGCCAAGCCACAGCCTCCTACAATGAGCAGTTCTTC. This chain links TRBV6-2 or TRBV6-3 with TRBJ2-1; D remains ambiguous. Per germline, CDR1 MNHEY and CDR2 SVGEGT. The CDR3 is 16 residues long. The V end lost 7 bases, the J end lost 0 bases, and 16 bases lay between the germline ends.

The rearrangement links TRBV3-1 to TRBJ2-7; TRBD2 agrees at 8 bases. After removal of 4 bases from V and 5 bases from J, the junction contained 22 bases not matched to a gene. Germline values: CDR1 LGHDT, CDR2 YNNKEL (reference sequence). CDR3 size: 19 residues. CDR3 protein: CASSRILGGSGIKSHEQYF. The CDR3 DNA follows: TGTGCCAGCAGCCGGATTTTGGGGGGTAGCGGGATTAAGAGCCACGAGCAGTACTTC.

This clonotype appeared many times. The V call is TRBV7-3, the J call TRBJ2-1; TRBD2 matches at 11 bases. The CDR3 has 21 residues. Germline V gene lookup returns CDR1 SGHTA and CDR2 FQGTGA. Trimming at V came to 4 bases and at J to 4 bases, leaving 21 bases not matched to a gene. CDR3 region: CASSSAPWNSGRAEVYNEQFF. The DNA of the CDR3 is TGTGCCAGCAGCTCCGCCCCCTGGAATAGCGGGAGGGCCGAGGTGTACAATGAGCAGTTCTTC.

This chain links TRBV9 with TRBJ2-5; 10 bases map to TRBD2. The DNA end favors TRBJ2-1, so the J call may be wrong. There are 16 residues in the CDR3. Per germline, CDR1 SGDLS and CDR2 YYNGEE. CDR3 loop: CASRPGTSEPSNEQFF. DNA of the CDR3: TGTGCCAGCAGACCCGGGACTAGCGAGCCCAGCAATGAGCAGTTCTTC.

The DNA for the CDR3 is TGCGCCAGCAGCCAAGTTCGGAATGAGGAAAAACTGTTTTTT. It translates to CASSQVRNEEKLFF. This chain links TRBV4-1 with TRBJ1-4; D gene unclear. This CDR3 has 14 residues. Trimming took off 1 base at V and 8 bases at J, with 11 bases between the two ends. Germline assignment: CDR1 MGHRA and CDR2 YSYEKL.

The gene calls are TRBV6-1 and TRBJ2-3; D is perhaps TRBD2 (8 bases). CDR3 length: 15 residues. The germline gives CDR1 MNHNS, CDR2 SASEGT. Trimming cost V 7 bases and J 6 bases, with 20 bases left between them. CDR3 amino acids: CASIYGRGLLDTQYF. The CDR3 bases are TGTGCCAGCATCTACGGGAGGGGGCTGTTGGATACGCAGTATTTT.

In regard to this clonotype: One end of the junction is discordant with germline, which a read error may explain. This chain uses TRBV5-1 with TRBJ2-7; 8 bases line up with TRBD2. This CDR3 spans 14 amino acids. Per the germline V gene, CDR1 is SGHRS and CDR2 is YFSETQ. The CDR3 DNA sequence: TGTGCCAGCAGCCCCTCGGGGGGGGCTGTCGAGCAGTACTTC. Residues: CASSPSGGAVEQYF. Drawing the rest from reference TRBV5-1 and TRBJ2-7, the complete variable domain is KAGVTQTPRYLIKTRGQQVTLSCSPISGHRSVSWYQQTPGQGLQFLFEYFSETQRNKGNFPGRFSGRQFSNSRSEMNVSTLELGDSALYLCASSPSGGAVEQYFGPGTRLTVT.

This clonotype was seen only a few times. The V and J genes are TRBV25-1 and TRBJ1-3; D might be TRBD1 (5 bases). This CDR3 is built from 16 residues. Deletions cut 3 bases from V and 4 bases from J, with 16 bases between. The germline CDR1 and CDR2 sequences are MGHDK and SYGVNS. The CDR3 loop reads CASSDPRGLAGNTIYF. CDR3 DNA sequence: TGTGCCAGCAGTGACCCCCGGGGGTTGGCCGGAAACACCATATATTTT.

Comment on this clonotype: A single base separates this from a much larger clone, so it may be a read error. V gene TRBV18 combines with J gene TRBJ2-3; 7 positions match TRBD1. V gave up 2 bases and J gave up 5 bases; unmatched junction bases: 7. The germline gives CDR1 KGHSH, CDR2 LQKENI. The CDR3 extends over 15 amino acids. Here the CDR3 reads CASSPLQGTGDTQYF. The CDR3 nucleotides read TGTGCCAGCTCACCATTACAGGGGACCGGAGATACGCAGTATTTT.

To note about this clonotype: A far larger clone is one nucleotide away, so this likely arose from a read error. The genes are TRBV6-9 and TRBJ2-6; 9 nucleotides align to TRBD1. Germline-derived CDR1 and CDR2 are MNHGY and SVAAGI. This CDR3 is 18 amino acids long. Here the CDR3 DNA reads TGTGCCAGCAGCTTACAGGGGGCCGGACTCTCTGGGCCCAACGTCCTGACTTTC. This sequence encodes CASSLQGAGLSGPNVLTF.

The rearrangement joins TRBV11-2 to TRBJ2-2; D is ambiguous. Germline-derived CDR1 and CDR2 are SGHAT and FQNNGV. The CDR3 sequence is 14 residues long. The V gene lost 0 bases and the J gene lost 5 bases, with 7 bases spanning the gap. CDR3 protein: CASSLDGLTGELFF. As DNA, the CDR3 is TGTGCCAGCAGCTTAGACGGGCTAACCGGGGAGCTGTTTTTT.

The table lists this clonotype with many counts. The V call is TRBV2, the J call TRBJ2-7; tentative D call: TRBD1 (6 bases). Germline lookup yields CDR1 SNHLY and CDR2 FYNNEI. V dropped 6 bases and J dropped 0 bases, with 15 bases sitting between them. This CDR3 region has 15 residues. CDR3 sequence reads: CASRVRTASSYEQYF. DNA of the CDR3: TGTGCCAGCAGGGTCCGGACAGCCTCCTCCTACGAGCAGTACTTC.

This clonotype is a singleton in its sample. The gene calls are TRBV5-6 and TRBJ2-1, with TRBD2 matching over 10 bases. The J call may be mistaken, given a closer DNA end match to TRBJ2-5. The CDR3 loop spans 15 amino acids. Germline loops: CDR1 SGHDT, CDR2 YYEEEE. The CDR3 DNA sequence: TGTGCCAGCAGACCAAGCGGGAGGGCCGGAGAGACCCAGTACTTC. This sequence encodes CASRPSGRAGETQYF.

This sequence joins TRBV3-1 and TRBJ1-4; perhaps TRBD1 as D (6 bases). The germline CDR1 and CDR2 sequences are LGHDT and YNNKEL (reference sequence). V lost 1 base, J lost 7 bases, and 16 bases lay in between. The CDR3 is made up of 16 amino acids. Here the CDR3 reads CASSQVGIRTAEKLFF. In DNA form, the CDR3 reads TGTGCCAGCAGCCAAGTAGGAATCAGGACAGCTGAAAAACTGTTTTTT.